This note documents a single T cell receptor beta chain sequence. Antigen: not known. This CDR3 spans 14 amino acids. V was cut by 1 base and J by 3 bases, with 10 bases left in between. CDR1 is LGHNA, CDR2 YSLEER, per germline. This entry belongs to a study of STAT3 mutations in large granular lymphocyte leukemia. At the level of the study: Roughly half the longitudinally sequenced T-LGLL patients had canonical STAT3 mutations. Study observations and caveats: In T-cell large granular lymphocyte leukemia, about half of patients showed multiple immunodominant subclonotypes.

The table came from immunoSEQ multiplex PCR; TCRdb's copy has only in-frame clones and leaves some out. This sample has about 15,000 clones, with about nine tenths found just once. The rearrangement links TRBV4-3 to TRBJ2-7; unclear D gene. The receptor was derived from a woman in her forties or fifties with T-cell large granular lymphocyte leukemia. Some clones in this sample may be carry-over from other donors' samples. Sample: peripheral blood mononuclear cells. CDR3 sequence: CASSQADALYEQYF. DNA of the CDR3: TGCGCCAGCAGCCAAGCGGACGCACTCTACGAGCAGTACTTC.